Described below is a single T cell receptor beta chain sequence and its context. The clone's antigen remains unknown. Base qualities are not provided; no much larger clone lies one nucleotide away. Libraries were made using the immunoSEQ multiplex PCR assay. For the multiplex PCR, a mixture combining 60 forward primers for TCR Vbeta segments and 13 reverse primers for TCR Jbeta segments was used. Amplification of the CDR3 region of rearranged TCR beta genes was performed with a multiplex PCR assay on genomic DNA. On the Illumina HiSeq System, the amplified TCR beta libraries were sequenced as 87-base-pair reads. Concerning the study's data processing: A later analysis counted tens of millions of unique TCR beta chains across the approximately 700 repertoires, and some 12 million of these chains were shared by at least two donors. Raw reads were error-corrected and collapsed into unique sequences with a nearest-neighbor algorithm that merged closely related sequences to remove PCR and sequencing errors. V, D and J gene segments were assigned by aligning CDR3 sequences to IMGT reference sequences. Each retained sequence needed at least a six-nucleotide match to both a V gene segment and a J gene segment. A rearrangement was called productive if the CDR3 had no stop codons and remained in frame with V and J, and every other rearrangement was called non-productive. Following IMGT convention, CDR3 was defined as the stretch from the second conserved V-encoded cysteine up to the conserved J-encoded phenylalanine. The earlier analysis of 587 of the donors excluded sequences that lacked an unambiguous match to a single V gene segment. An earlier analysis of about 600 of the donors called V segments functional above 56.7% productive rearrangements and segregating when the between-donor standard deviation exceeded 5%. To diagnose cytomegalovirus status from the catalog of TCR beta chain sequences, a statistical classification framework was built. In a later analysis, TCR nucleotide sequences were compared against IMGT/GENE-DB human TR gene sequences so that V and J genes could be assigned. A later analysis assigned CDR3 sequences and most-parsimonious VDJ recombination scenarios with the TCRdist pipeline. In a later analysis, each TCR beta chain was defined by its CDR3 amino acid sequence together with its V-gene family, and reads without a unique V-gene family were excluded. As a way to deal with suspected cross-contamination and a sequencing artifact, a later analysis dropped 450 to 600 nucleotide sequences that were highly shared and had low generation probability. In a later analysis, a clonal expansion index for each public chain was calculated from normalized within-repertoire ranks of inferred template counts. In a later analysis, generation probabilities were computed using a VDJ recombination model fitted to out-of-frame rearrangements, and the results were checked against IGoR. Hypergeometric tests were used in a later analysis to score TCR-TCR, TCR-HLA and TCR-CMV co-occurrence, with a repertoire-size bias correction applied to the TCR pairs. A later analysis estimated false discovery rates by permuting HLA or CMV assignments 20 times. In a later analysis, co-occurring TCRs were grouped using DBSCAN, and TCRdist sequence similarity was added for clustering within HLA-allele-positive subsets. For co-occurrence clustering, repertoires with fewer than 30,000 or more than 120,000 public chains were excluded, along with five or six repertoires with anomalous nucleotide sharing. TCRdb took this table from immuneACCESS and kept in-frame rearrangements with V and J called. Such tables lack part of the clones; where checked against another copy, unresolved V genes explain under half of the gap, and the rest is unexplained. D and trimming come from the DNA, and the V and J calls and clone size come from that table. The sample has around 150,000 clones on record, about 75% of them singletons. Of the sample, about 4.5% is held by the ten largest clones.

This sample was taken from a study of cytomegalovirus exposure and HLA in healthy donors (dated by TCRdb to about 2017). Describing the broader study: According to an earlier analysis of a few hundred of the donors, roughly 180 million T cells yielded 100 million or so unique TCR beta sequences and approximately 300 Gb of sequence data. An early release covering around 630 HLA-typed donors comprised about 290 gigabases of sequencing data and approximately 80 million unique TCR sequences. Of the 350 to 450 genotyped donors, 65% to 90% were placed in the genetic ancestry cluster associated with self-reported Caucasian donors. The aim of the study was to test whether cataloging public T cell receptors could identify signatures of past pathogen exposure. Using immunosequencing, the study profiled T cell repertoires from approximately 700 subjects and related those repertoires to cytomegalovirus serostatus. Along with the approximately 700-subject first cohort, a separate validation cohort of about 110 different subjects was used. To predict cytomegalovirus infection status, the study brought together high-throughput TCR immunosequencing, statistical association of individual TCRs with disease status, and machine learning. A later analysis re-examined previously published TCR beta repertoires from 610 or so donors and added high-resolution HLA genotyping to investigate patterns of TCR occurrence. Rather than drawing on any new phenotypic data, the later analysis identified candidate immune exposures from TCR beta sequences and the way those sequences occurred across donors. In an earlier analysis of 587 of the donors, high-throughput TCR beta sequencing was used to judge whether each TCR beta V gene segment behaved as functional or pseudogenic. Donor age, sex, ethnicity and CMV serostatus were collected together with the repertoire data. Genome-wide SNP genotypes for about 55% of the 666 donors were used in a later genetic analysis, which treated that subset as a discovery cohort. Every repertoire in the discovery cohort had been generated on one and the same sequencing platform. Class I and class II HLA loci were covered by the typing at four-digit resolution. The number of typed donors differed by locus: about 620-640 for A, B, C, DRB1 and DQB1; about 520 for DQA1; some 590 for DPA1; and about 450 for DPB1. Several DR-DQ haplotypes were treated as single units for association and clustering because of strong linkage in the cohort. On average, 235,054 unique TCR beta nucleotide sequences were sequenced per donor among some 430 genotyped donors of the cohort, with roughly 18% of those sequences being non-productive. Points the paper makes about the study in general: Strong co-occurrence of HLA alleles, especially DR and DQ, made assigning TCR associations to individual alleles difficult. Across donors, most TCR sequences were observed very rarely, whereas some public TCRs were present in many individuals. A total of around 150 TCR beta chains were listed by the study as associated with cytomegalovirus. According to a later genetic analysis, donors in an Asian-associated ancestry cluster had fewer N-insertions in productive TCRs than the approximately 630-donor mean. Because counts were too low, 15 to 20 rarely observed V segments, including chromosome 9 orphons, were left out of the earlier analysis of approximately 500 of the donors. In vitro tests confirmed that a few of the cytomegalovirus-associated TCR beta chains recognize cytomegalovirus antigens. Linkage disequilibrium might explain the correlated functional status among segregating V segments, but an unknown experimental factor could not be ruled out. In a later analysis, TCR association rates were found to vary across HLA loci, with the most associated TCRs seen for DRB1 alleles and the fewest for HLA-C alleles. According to a later analysis, most CMV-associated TCR beta chains appeared to be HLA-restricted, and the HLA associations seemed to be driven largely by CMV exposure. Broadly in line with IMGT annotations, most TCR beta V segments showed up in productive rearrangements about 87% or about 30% of the time in an earlier analysis of 587 of the donors. It was suggested by the authors that the approach could potentially be generalized to other disease states and immunological phenotypes. The classifier was reported to diagnose cytomegalovirus status with high specificity and sensitivity in both the original and validation cohorts. Some IMGT-functional V segments, including TRBV6-2 and TRBV6-3, could not be distinguished by the 87-base-pair reads and were therefore excluded. A further reported finding was that TCR beta sequences accurately predicted the HLA-A and HLA-B alleles for most subjects in the first cohort. Only TCR beta chains were sequenced in this cohort, and the absence of alpha or paired-chain data limited detectable features. The only immune exposure information available for the cohort was CMV serostatus. Several of the top co-occurrence clusters appeared to be linked to parvovirus B19, influenza, CMV and Epstein-Barr virus, according to a later analysis. A later analysis associated about 16,000 TCR beta sequences with specific HLA alleles at a false discovery rate of 0.05. Sequencing depth was assumed to be roughly uniform across donors in the presence/absence analyses, though that assumption may not hold. Because some donors lacked HLA typing at each locus, the association tests relied only on the typed subset. An association between a missense DCLRE1C variant and V-gene and J-gene trimming of TCR beta chains was found in a later genetic analysis and replicated in an independent cohort. In a later analysis, HLA-associated TCR beta chains were found to be more clonally expanded and to have lower generation probabilities than equally common non-associated chains. A cluster of highly shared sequence variants was judged likely to represent a technical artifact of the sequencing pipeline.

The cohort was made up of approximately 670 healthy bone marrow donors. Cohort members were all nominally healthy when sampled, although unrecorded immune exposures were likely present. The donor was CMV seronegative and belonged to the group of 320 or so seronegative cohort members. Each donor provided a peripheral blood sample, and peripheral blood mononuclear cells were used for TCR beta sequencing. The Qiagen DNeasy Blood Extraction Kit was used to extract genomic DNA from the blood cell samples. V is shortened by 4 bases, J by 3 bases, and the region joining them spans 16 bases. The germline V gene supplies CDR1 SGHRS and CDR2 YFSETQ. The cysteine opens and the phenylalanine closes a CDR3 of 16 amino acids. The entry retains the CDR3 DNA only, 48 bases that are in frame from base 1.

The chain is encoded by TRBV5-1 joined to TRBJ2-2, and possibly TRBD1, on 6 matching bases. The source is a man in his fifties or sixties in good health and CMV-seronegative. Material: PBMCs. The CDR3 is CASSPVTGKDTGELFF. Read as DNA, the sequence is TGCGCCAGCAGCCCTGTCACAGGGAAGGACACCGGGGAGCTGTTTTTT.